The TCR beta chain described here comes from a study of control samples from healthy donors and cancer patients. The data were produced by immunoSEQ multiplex PCR, yet TCRdb's version contains in-frame clones alone and is incomplete. The table includes around 150,000 clones, approximately 94% detected once. This clone was observed a single time. The material sequenced was blood. The sequence came from a woman aged 40 to 50 in good health.

CDR3 sequence: CASSFGGQVLNYGYTF. As DNA, the CDR3 is TGTGCCAGCAGCTTTGGCGGTCAGGTCCTAAACTATGGCTACACCTTC. The V and J genes are TRBV7-9 and TRBJ1-2; D gene unclear. With 3 bases removed from V and 2 bases from J, the gap between germline ends came to 16 bases. Germline lookup yields CDR1 SEHNR and CDR2 FQNEAQ (reference sequence). This CDR3 is 16 amino acids long.